The next 25 T cell receptor beta chains were all read from a single sample in a study of shared clonotypes between healthy human individuals. TCRdb's copy holds only in-frame clones and misses some; the assay was immunoSEQ multiplex PCR. The sample lists roughly 1,500,000 clones, 95% to 99% occurring once. The sequencing input was naive CD4+ T cells sorted from blood. Subset here: CD45RA+ positively selected. These receptors were obtained from a man under 40 in good health.

The chain links TRBV29-1 to TRBJ2-1; D is perhaps TRBD1 (6 bases). Germline V CDR1 and CDR2: SQVTM, ANQGSEA. This CDR3 has 15 amino acids. The V and J ends lost 6 bases and 5 bases respectively, with 20 bases between them. The CDR3 DNA reads as TGCAGCGTAGGAGCGAGCGGAGCAGGGGACAATGAGCAGTTCTTC. This gives the protein CSVGASGAGDNEQFF.

The rearrangement joins TRBV7-2 to TRBJ2-5; the match to TRBD1 covers 11 bases. The CDR3 runs 17 residues. Germline V gene data show CDR1 as SGHTA and CDR2 as FQGNSA. Trimming removed 5 bases from V and 5 bases from J; junction bases left unmatched: 13. CDR3 nucleotides: TGTGCCAGCAGCCCCTCCTGGGACAGGGGGGAGGGGGAGACCCAGTACTTC. Translated, it gives CASSPSWDRGEGETQYF. Full variable domain (outside the CDR3, taken from reference TRBV7-2 and TRBJ2-5): GAGVSQSPSNKVTEKGKDVELRCDPISGHTALYWYRQSLGQGLEFLIYFQGNSAPDKSGLPSDRFSAERTGGSVSTLTIQRTQQEDSAVYLCASSPSWDRGEGETQYFGPGTRLLVL.

CDR3 loop: CASSGVRGNQPQHF. Here the CDR3 DNA reads TGTGCCAGTAGTGGGGTTCGGGGGAATCAGCCCCAGCATTTT. The chain combines TRBV19 with TRBJ1-5; weak D call: TRBD1 (5 bases). V gave up 5 bases and J gave up 4 bases, with 12 bases separating them. Per the germline V gene, CDR1 is LNHDA and CDR2 is SQIVND (reference sequence). CDR3 length: 14 residues.

CDR3 coding DNA: TGTGCCAGCAGTCCACTAGCGGGAGTGGCAGATACGCAGTATTTT. Protein product: CASSPLAGVADTQYF. The rearrangement joins TRBV6-4 to TRBJ2-3; TRBD2 aligns across 11 bases. Trimming removed 5 bases from V and 4 bases from J; junction bases left unmatched: 5. Germline V gene lookup returns CDR1 MRHNA and CDR2 SNTAGT. This CDR3 region has 15 residues.

The chain is built from TRBV5-4 and TRBJ2-2, with 7 bases matching TRBD2. V was pared by 2 bases and J by 6 bases, with 10 bases of the junction left unmatched. CDR3 length: 16 amino acids. CDR1 and CDR2 (germline): SGHNT, YYREEE (reference sequence). The CDR3, as DNA: TGTGCCAGCAGCTTACCCGGACTAGGATCGTCCGGGGAGCTGTTTTTT. Amino acid sequence: CASSLPGLGSSGELFF.

V usage is TRBV28 and J usage is TRBJ2-1; no clear D. Germline V gives CDR1 MDHEN, CDR2 SYDVKM. V dropped 1 base and J dropped 6 bases, with 4 bases sitting between them. The CDR3 has 12 amino acids. CDR3 bases: TGTGCCAGCAGTTTATACGCCAATGAGCAGTTCTTC. It is translated as CASSLYANEQFF.

This sequence joins TRBV18 and TRBJ2-2; D is uncertain. This CDR3 spans 15 amino acids. Germline V gene data show CDR1 as KGHSH and CDR2 as LQKENI. The germline V and J ends were trimmed by 3 bases and 2 bases, with 10 bases remaining between them. The CDR3 loop reads CASSPTPGNTGELFF. The CDR3 nucleotides read TGTGCCAGCTCACCCACCCCAGGAAACACCGGGGAGCTGTTTTTT.

This chain links TRBV30 with TRBJ2-7; 10 bases line up with TRBD1. Germline CDR1 GTSNPN, CDR2 SVGIG (reference sequence). Trimming removed 4 bases from V and 3 bases from J; junction bases left unmatched: 6. The CDR3 runs 14 residues. For the CDR3, the DNA is TGTGCCTGGACCTCGACAGGGGGCCTCTACGAGCAGTACTTC. This codes for CAWTSTGGLYEQYF.

This clone was detected once. The rearrangement uses TRBV27 and TRBJ1-5, with 8 nucleotides matching TRBD1. From germline, CDR1 is MNHEY and CDR2 SMNVEV (reference sequence). The V segment lost 5 bases and the J segment 6 bases; nucleotides outside the gene matches: 12. The CDR3 is 16 residues long. Written as DNA, the CDR3 is TGTGCCAGCAGTGACCACACCGGACAGGGTCGTCAGCCCCAGCATTTT. Translating gives CASSDHTGQGRQPQHF.

The chain joins TRBV10-1 to TRBJ2-3; D unresolved. The germline V gene has CDR1 WNHNN and CDR2 SYGVQD (reference sequence). This CDR3 is 14 amino acids long. Trimming pared 0 bases from V and 4 bases from J, leaving 8 bases between. CDR3 residues: CASSESMRPDTQYF. CDR3 bases: TGCGCCAGCAGTGAGTCGATGCGGCCAGATACGCAGTATTTT.

The chain recombines TRBV2 with TRBJ1-2; D might be TRBD1 (6 bases). The germline V gene encodes CDR1 SNHLY and CDR2 FYNNEI. There are 14 residues in the CDR3. V lost 9 bases, J lost 0 bases, and 14 bases lay in between. Here the CDR3 reads CASARGAANYGYTF. In DNA form, the CDR3 reads TGTGCCAGTGCCCGGGGGGCAGCTAACTATGGCTACACCTTC.

The chain uses TRBV7-2 and TRBJ2-4; the D gene is possibly TRBD1 (5 bases). Germline V CDR1 and CDR2: SGHTA, FQGNSA. The V end was cut by 1 base, the J end by 1 base, with 11 bases between. CDR3 length: 16 residues. The CDR3 region is CASSLESQGAKNIQYF. The DNA for the CDR3 is TGTGCCAGCAGCTTAGAGTCCCAGGGCGCCAAAAACATTCAGTACTTC.

A remark on this clone: Within the sample, other DNA sequences also encode this same CDR3. The V and J genes are TRBV2 and TRBJ1-5; no definite D call. CDR1 and CDR2 (germline): SNHLY, FYNNEI. The V end lost 8 bases, the J end lost 0 bases, and 8 bases lay between the germline ends. This CDR3 has 13 amino acids. The CDR3 loop reads CASSGDSNQPQHF. In DNA, the CDR3 is TGTGCCAGCTCGGGCGATAGCAATCAGCCCCAGCATTTT.

The chain uses TRBV6-1 and TRBJ1-2, with D hard to call. The V end was cut by 0 bases, the J end by 7 bases, with 12 bases between. This CDR3 region has 14 residues. Germline CDR1 and CDR2: MNHNS and SASEGT. CDR3 coding DNA: TGTGCCAGCAGTGAAGCCCGGTCGGTATTTGGCTACACCTTC. Amino acid sequence: CASSEARSVFGYTF.

The V and J genes are TRBV7-2 and TRBJ1-1, with D hard to call. The CDR3 loop spans 15 amino acids. Germline values: CDR1 SGHTA, CDR2 FQGNSA. Trimming took off 4 bases at V and 4 bases at J, with 16 bases between the two ends. The CDR3 reads CASSSRSGPPTEAFF. CDR3 coding DNA: TGTGCCAGCAGCTCCAGATCCGGGCCCCCCACTGAAGCTTTCTTT.

The chain has TRBV6-1 and TRBJ1-5; D perhaps matches TRBD1 (5 bases). Germline lookup yields CDR1 MNHNS and CDR2 SASEGT. V was pared by 4 bases and J by 7 bases, with 14 bases between. The CDR3 sequence is 14 residues long. The CDR3 coding sequence is TGTGCCAGCAGTGTAGGGCAGGGTGACCAGCCCCAGCATTTT. It encodes CASSVGQGDQPQHF.

Only one count was recorded for this clone. The chain has TRBV4-2 and TRBJ1-1; D perhaps matches TRBD1 (5 bases). Trimming removed 3 bases at V and 5 bases at J, with 28 bases between. Germline V gene lookup returns CDR1 LGHNA and CDR2 YNFKEQ. The CDR3 loop spans 19 amino acids. The CDR3 nucleotides are TGTGCCAGCAGCCAGACGCTTAGGGGTCGGGCCGTCTCTGGGACTGAAGCTTTCTTT. Protein: CASSQTLRGRAVSGTEAFF.

The rearrangement joins TRBV5-1 to TRBJ1-5; a weak D match, TRBD1 (6 bases). Germline CDR1 reads SGHRS; CDR2 reads YFSETQ. V was cut by 4 bases and J by 5 bases, with 16 bases left in between. This CDR3 is built from 15 residues. The DNA of the CDR3 is TGCGCCAGCAGCCCGGGACTCGGGGGGCATCAGCCCCAGCATTTT. The encoded protein is CASSPGLGGHQPQHF.

The genes are TRBV6-6 and TRBJ2-7; D is uncertain. Germline V gene lookup returns CDR1 MNHNY and CDR2 SVGAGI (reference sequence). This CDR3 region has 13 residues. Between the trimmed V and J ends, which lost 4 bases and 2 bases, there was a span of 9 bases. This CDR3 reads CASSSNSPYEQYF. DNA of the CDR3: TGTGCCAGCAGTTCAAACAGTCCCTACGAGCAGTACTTC.

The gene calls are TRBV18 and TRBJ2-5; D possibly corresponds to TRBD1 (6 bases). CDR1 KGHSH and CDR2 LQKENI come from the germline V gene. Trimming stripped 3 bases from V and 1 base from J, with 15 bases between. CDR3 length equals 16 residues. The CDR3 nucleotides read TGTGCCAGCTCACCGGTTTTATCCAGGGGCCAAGAGACCCAGTACTTC. Protein: CASSPVLSRGQETQYF.

This rearrangement joins TRBV29-1 to TRBJ2-5; D remains ambiguous. The V and J ends lost 4 bases and 2 bases respectively, with 14 bases between them. CDR1 is SQVTM and CDR2 is ANQGSEA in the germline V gene. This CDR3 region has 14 residues. For the CDR3, the DNA is TGCAGCGTTGGGGGTCAGTTAACTCAAGAGACCCAGTACTTC. It encodes CSVGGQLTQETQYF.

On this clone: This specimen includes other DNA sequences encoding the same CDR3. The chain has TRBV5-4 and TRBJ2-1; D may match TRBD1 or TRBD2 (6 bases each). The CDR3 runs 15 residues. Per the germline V gene, CDR1 is SGHNT and CDR2 is YYREEE (reference sequence). V lost 0 bases, J lost 1 base, and 8 bases lay in between. The CDR3: CASSLGGGSYNEQFF. DNA of the CDR3: TGTGCCAGCAGCTTGGGAGGGGGGTCCTACAATGAGCAGTTCTTC. The full variable domain, completed using reference TRBV5-4 and TRBJ2-1, is ETGVTQSPTHLIKTRGQQVTLRCSSQSGHNTVSWYQQALGQGPQFIFQYYREEENGRGNFPPRFSGLQFPNYSSELNVNALELDDSALYLCASSLGGGSYNEQFFGPGTRLTVL.

This clone was recorded once. The J gene is TRBJ1-2, the V gene TRBV5-1; D is uncertain. CDR1 is SGHRS, CDR2 YFSETQ, per germline. The CDR3 spans 14 residues. V lost 0 bases and J 0 bases, leaving 6 bases between the germline ends. CDR3: CASSLGRTNYGYTF. CDR3 DNA: TGCGCCAGCAGCTTGGGCAGAACTAACTATGGCTACACCTTC.

The V and J genes are TRBV10-1 and TRBJ2-3; TRBD2 agrees at 12 bases. The CDR3 has 16 amino acids. Trimming cost V 1 base and J 2 bases; bases outside gene matches: 1. Germline CDR1 reads WNHNN; CDR2 reads SYGVQD (reference sequence). CDR3 residues: CASSEWTSGITDTQYF. Written as DNA, the CDR3 is TGCGCCAGCAGTGAGTGGACTAGCGGGATCACAGATACGCAGTATTTT.

The chain links TRBV19 to TRBJ1-2; 9 bases map to TRBD1. The V segment lost 2 bases and the J segment 1 base; nucleotides outside the gene matches: 2. The length of the CDR3 is 15 residues. The germline V gene encodes CDR1 LNHDA and CDR2 SQIVND (reference sequence). The DNA of the CDR3 is TGTGCCAGTAGTATACGGACAGGGGATAACTATGGCTACACCTTC. Translating it yields CASSIRTGDNYGYTF.